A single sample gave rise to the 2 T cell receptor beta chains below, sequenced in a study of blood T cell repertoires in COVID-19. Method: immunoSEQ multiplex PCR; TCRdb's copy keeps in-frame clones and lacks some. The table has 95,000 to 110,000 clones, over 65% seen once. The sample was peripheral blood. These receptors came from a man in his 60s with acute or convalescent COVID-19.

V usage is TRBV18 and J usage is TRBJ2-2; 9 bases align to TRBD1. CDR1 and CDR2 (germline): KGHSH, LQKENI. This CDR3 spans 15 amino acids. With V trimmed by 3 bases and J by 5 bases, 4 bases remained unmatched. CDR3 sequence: CASSPRTGVTGELFF. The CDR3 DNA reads TGTGCCAGCTCACCGCGGACAGGGGTGACCGGGGAGCTGTTTTTT.

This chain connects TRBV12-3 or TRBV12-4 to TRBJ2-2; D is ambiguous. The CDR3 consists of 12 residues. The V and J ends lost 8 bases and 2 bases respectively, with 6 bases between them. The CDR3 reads CASAGNTGELFF. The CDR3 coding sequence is TGTGCCAGCGCAGGAAACACCGGGGAGCTGTTTTTT.